A selection of T cell receptor beta chains follows, all from one sample in a study of T-cell reconstitution after alpha-beta-depleted transplantation in children. Each CDR3 protein is one row after TCRdb ran MiXCR on the PCR reads. The sample comprises about 440,000 distinct CDR3 sequences, roughly 43% of which are singletons, and 27% rests with the top ten. Specimen: PBMCs, collected before TCRalphabeta/CD19-depleted stem cell transplant. The receptors derive from a girl aged 2 to 9 with aplastic anemia, due to receive a stem cell transplant. CDR3s include the opening cysteine and the closing phenylalanine or tryptophan. The D gene is left open where the match is weak. Expanded clones are given a class, and other clones once, few, many or no size at all.

TRBV15	NA	TRBJ1-1	few	14	TGTGCCACCAGCAGGCAGGTACCCCCCCCGGAAGCTTTCTTT	CATSRQVPPPEAFF
TRBV7-9	NA	TRBJ2-2	NA	15	TGTGCCAGCGCTGATCGAGGGAGACGCACCGGGGAGCTGTTTTTT	CASADRGRRTGELFF
TRBV7-3	NA	TRBJ2-4	few	13	TGTGCCAGCAGCTTAACCGGGGAAAACATTCAGTACTTC	CASSLTGENIQYF
TRBV9	TRBD1	TRBJ1-1	many	14	TGTGCCAGCAGCGTAGGACAGGGGGCTGGTGAAGCTTTCTTT	CASSVGQGAGEAFF
TRBV5-6	NA	TRBJ2-7	NA	11	TGTGCCAGCAGCCGCCCGGGAGAGCAGTACTTC	CASSRPGEQYF
TRBV7-9	NA	TRBJ2-2	NA	8	TGTGCCAGCAGCTTGGGGTATTTT	CASSLGYF
TRBV4-2	TRBD1	TRBJ2-1	NA	16	TGTGCCAGCAGCCAAGAAGGCGCAGGGGGCTACAATGAGCAGTTCTTC	CASSQEGAGGYNEQFF
TRBV20-1	TRBD2	TRBJ2-2	few	15	TGCAGTGCTAGAGCGAGGAGCGGGAGGGCCGGGGAGCTGTTTTTT	CSARARSGRAGELFF
TRBV19	TRBD1	TRBJ2-7	NA	17	TGTGCCAGTAGTATAGATGTAGGGGACAGAAACACCTACGAGCAGTACTTC	CASSIDVGDRNTYEQYF
TRBV20-1	NA	TRBJ2-7	many	15	TGCAGTGCTAGAGCGGGGGGCAGTTATGCCTACGAGCAGTACTTC	CSARAGGSYAYEQYF
TRBV20-1	NA	TRBJ2-1	once	14	TGCAGTGCTAGTCGTGGGGGAGCTGGGAATGAGCAGTTCTTC	CSASRGGAGNEQFF
TRBV20-1	NA	TRBJ1-5	NA	13	TGCAGTGCTTCCACAGGGAGCAATCAGCCCCAGCATTTT	CSASTGSNQPQHF
TRBV20-1	NA	TRBJ2-7	once	11	TGCAGTGCTGTAACAACCTACGAGCAGTACTTC	CSAVTTYEQYF
TRBV5-1	TRBD1	TRBJ1-4	NA	15	TGCGCCAGCAGCTCCCGGGACAGGTTGGGCGAAAAACTGTTTTTT	CASSSRDRLGEKLFF
TRBV29-1	NA	TRBJ2-7	NA	12	TGCAGCGTTGCCGACAGTTCCTACGAGCAGTACTTC	CSVADSSYEQYF
TRBV7-9	TRBD2	TRBJ2-3	NA	15	TGTGCCAGCAGCTTACCCAGCGGGGCGGGAGATACGCAGTATTTT	CASSLPSGAGDTQYF
TRBV5-4	TRBD2	TRBJ2-1	NA	16	TGTGCCAGCAGCTCAGGACTAGCGAGCTCCTACAATGAGCAGTTCTTC	CASSSGLASSYNEQFF
TRBV20-1	TRBD1	TRBJ2-4	once	14	TGCAGTGCCCTCCGACAGGGGGCTGGAAACATTCAGTACTTC	CSALRQGAGNIQYF
TRBV5-1	TRBD1	TRBJ2-5	NA	15	TGCGCCAGCAGCTTAAGACAGGGGGTTCAAGAGACCCAGTACTTC	CASSLRQGVQETQYF
TRBV20-1	TRBD2	TRBJ2-1	many	16	TGCAGTGCTAATCGGCGGGAGGGGGACTCCTACAATGAGCAGTTCTTC	CSANRREGDSYNEQFF
TRBV20-1	NA	TRBJ2-1	NA	16	TGCAGTGCTCCCCGGGCCCATCGGGCGGTCTACAATGAGCAGTTCTTC	CSAPRAHRAVYNEQFF
TRBV12-3/TRBV12-4	NA	TRBJ2-3	many	13	TGTGCCAGCAGGGGGACTTTCTCAGATACGCAGTATTTT	CASRGTFSDTQYF
TRBV20-1	NA	TRBJ1-4	few	15	TGCAGTGCTAGAGCCCCAGGCAGGGCGAGTGAAAAACTGTTTTTT	CSARAPGRASEKLFF
TRBV10-1	TRBD2	TRBJ2-3	NA	15	TGCGCCAGCAGTGACCTAGCGGAGAGCACAGATACGCAGTATTTT	CASSDLAESTDTQYF
TRBV6-2/TRBV6-3	NA	TRBJ1-2	NA	14	TGTGCCAGCAGCCGGGACCGGGGGAGCTATGGCTACACCTTC	CASSRDRGSYGYTF
TRBV30	NA	TRBJ2-1	NA	11	TGTGCCTGGAGGGCCTACGATGAGCAGTTCTTC	CAWRAYDEQFF
TRBV6-2/TRBV6-3	TRBD2	TRBJ2-7	NA	15	TGTGCCAGCAGTCCCCTCAGCGGGAGGAGCGGCGAGCAGTACTTC	CASSPLSGRSGEQYF
TRBV7-2	NA	TRBJ2-3	NA	14	TGTGCCAGCAGCTTAACCGGAGGGGCAGATACGCAGTATTTT	CASSLTGGADTQYF
TRBV12-3/TRBV12-4	TRBD2	TRBJ2-1	NA	14	TGTGCCAGCAGTTTTGCGGGAGACTACAATGAGCAGTTCTTC	CASSFAGDYNEQFF
TRBV29-1	NA	TRBJ2-5	few	12	TGCAGCGGGGGCGGGGGCCGAGAGACCCAGTACTTC	CSGGGGRETQYF
TRBV5-1	TRBD1	TRBJ1-4	NA	13	TGCGCCAGCAGGGGACAGGGCAGCGAAAAACTGTTTTTT	CASRGQGSEKLFF
TRBV7-2	TRBD2	TRBJ2-1	NA	15	TGTGCCAGCAGCTTAGATGTTAGCGGGTACAATGAGCAGTTCTTC	CASSLDVSGYNEQFF
TRBV5-5	NA	TRBJ1-2	NA	13	TGTGCCAGCAGCTTGGGGACAGAGTATGGCTACACCTTC	CASSLGTEYGYTF
TRBV28	NA	TRBJ2-7	few	11	TGTGCCAGCATGGTCCTGGGCGAGCAGTACTTC	CASMVLGEQYF
TRBV5-1	TRBD2	TRBJ2-7	NA	16	TGCGCCAGCAGCTCGACTAGCGGGAGGGCCGGGCACGAGCAGTACTTC	CASSSTSGRAGHEQYF